This passage covers 30 T cell receptor beta chains from one sample sequenced in a study of cytomegalovirus exposure and HLA in healthy donors. Primers included in the PCR were 60 Vbeta and 13 Jbeta primers. Sequencing used immunoSEQ multiplex PCR; TCRdb keeps in-frame clones, though not all of them. The profile shows some 130,000 clones, about three quarters of them singletons. Sample: PBMCs. The receptors derive from a male donor in good health and CMV-seropositive.

The J gene is TRBJ1-1, the V gene TRBV2; D uncertain. Trimming took off 5 bases at V and 7 bases at J, with 8 bases between the two ends. This CDR3 has 11 residues. Per the germline V gene, CDR1 is SNHLY and CDR2 is FYNNEI. The CDR3 DNA reads as TGTGCCAGCAGTAGGCAGGATGAAGCTTTCTTT. Translating it yields CASSRQDEAFF.

This chain joins TRBV27 and TRBJ1-4; D is possibly TRBD1 (6 bases). V lost 6 bases, J lost 8 bases, and 19 bases lay in between. The germline CDR1 and CDR2 sequences are MNHEY and SMNVEV (reference sequence). This CDR3 spans 15 amino acids. The CDR3 region has the DNA TGTGCCAGCAGGAGAGGCGACAGGCCGAGGGAAAAACTGTTTTTT. As protein: CASRRGDRPREKLFF.

The chain employs TRBV19 and TRBJ1-5, with 8 bases lining up with TRBD1. Trimming cost V 3 bases and J 0 bases; bases outside gene matches: 4. CDR3 length: 16 residues. Per germline, CDR1 LNHDA and CDR2 SQIVND (reference sequence). The CDR3 spells CASSMGTGVSNQPQHF. The CDR3 bases are TGTGCCAGTAGTATGGGGACAGGAGTTAGCAATCAGCCCCAGCATTTT.

The rearrangement links TRBV2 to TRBJ1-4; unclear D gene. Trimming took off 7 bases at V and 3 bases at J, with 6 bases between the two ends. The CDR3 runs to 12 residues. Germline loops: CDR1 SNHLY, CDR2 FYNNEI. CDR3 coding DNA: TGTGCCAGCATGTATGCTAATGAAAAACTGTTTTTT. This gives the protein CASMYANEKLFF.

This chain links TRBV28 with TRBJ1-1; no reliable D call. CDR1 and CDR2 from the germline V gene are MDHEN and SYDVKM. V lost 3 bases, J lost 3 bases, and 11 bases lay in between. This CDR3 comprises 14 residues. The CDR3 DNA follows: TGTGCCAGCAGTTTTGGTTTCGGTTACACTGAAGCTTTCTTT. Residues: CASSFGFGYTEAFF. The full variable domain, its missing parts supplied by reference TRBV28 and TRBJ1-1, is DVKVTQSSRYLVKRTGEKVFLECVQDMDHENMFWYRQDPGLGLRLIYFSYDVKMKEKGDIPEGYSVSREKKERFSLILESASTNQTSMYLCASSFGFGYTEAFFGQGTRLTVV.

This rearrangement joins TRBV7-9 to TRBJ2-7; D is possibly TRBD1 (6 bases). Per germline, CDR1 SEHNR and CDR2 FQNEAQ (reference sequence). With 2 bases removed from V and 0 bases from J, the gap between germline ends came to 8 bases. This CDR3 is built from 14 residues. The chain's CDR3 is CASSLTGSSYEQYF. CDR3 DNA sequence: TGTGCCAGCAGCTTAACAGGGAGCTCCTACGAGCAGTACTTC.

The V gene is TRBV5-6, the J gene TRBJ1-1, with 9 bases fitting TRBD1. The CDR3 has 17 amino acids. In germline, CDR1 is SGHDT, CDR2 YYEEEE. The J segment lost 5 bases and the V segment lost 2 bases, leaving 13 bases of the junction unmatched. CDR3 coding DNA: TGTGCCAGCAGCTTATCCTTTGGGACAGGGCTTTTTACTGAAGCTTTCTTT. As protein: CASSLSFGTGLFTEAFF.

The V and J genes are TRBV7-8 and TRBJ2-1; 10 nucleotides match TRBD2. The germline V gene has CDR1 SGHVS and CDR2 FQNEAQ. Trimming cost V 8 bases and J 5 bases; bases outside gene matches: 3. The CDR3 has 13 amino acids. CDR3 nucleotide sequence: TGTGCCAGCGCTAGCGGGAGCCACAATGAGCAGTTCTTC. Translating it yields CASASGSHNEQFF.

This chain joins TRBV9 and TRBJ2-5, with 13 bases matching TRBD2. Unmatched junction bases numbered 7, after V lost 0 bases and J lost 5 bases. In germline, CDR1 is SGDLS, CDR2 YYNGEE. The CDR3 loop spans 17 amino acids. The CDR3 DNA reads as TGTGCCAGCAGCGTAGTGGGACTAGCGGGGACGGGGGAGACCCAGTACTTC. As protein: CASSVVGLAGTGETQYF.

The rearrangement uses TRBV18 and TRBJ2-7, with 7 bases identical to TRBD1. Germline V gives CDR1 KGHSH, CDR2 LQKENI. This CDR3 is built from 13 residues. The ends lost 3 bases at V and 1 base at J; junction bases unmatched: 0. CDR3 loop: CASSPGQSYEQYF. As DNA, the CDR3 is TGTGCCAGCTCACCGGGACAGTCCTACGAGCAGTACTTC.

This chain uses TRBV12-2 with TRBJ2-1; TRBD2 was called by the table and not checked on the DNA. TRBV12-2 counts as a pseudogene. This CDR3 has 16 residues. The DNA for the CDR3 is TGTGCAAGTCGCTCCCGGAGGAGGGAGGTGGGGAATGAGCAGTTCTTC. This sequence encodes CASRSRRREVGNEQFF.

This rearrangement joins TRBV11-3 to TRBJ2-1; 11 positions match TRBD2. Losses at the gene ends were 0 bases for V and 7 bases for J; bases not matched to a gene: 5. The V gene's germline CDR1 is SGHNT and CDR2 YENEEA. The CDR3 is 16 amino acids. CDR3 sequence: CASSLEGGLAVNEQFF. In DNA form, the CDR3 reads TGTGCCAGCAGCTTAGAAGGGGGACTAGCGGTTAATGAGCAGTTCTTC.

This clone was recorded only once. The J gene is TRBJ2-1, the V gene TRBV10-3; D call uncertain. This CDR3 contains 14 residues. CDR1 and CDR2 from the germline V gene are ENHRY and SYGVKD. V lost 4 bases to trimming and J lost 2 bases, with 9 bases between them. The CDR3 region has the DNA TGTGCCATCAGTGGACCTGGGCCCTACAATGAGCAGTTCTTC. Translated, it gives CAISGPGPYNEQFF.

This clone has only one observation. The V gene is TRBV13, the J gene TRBJ1-6, with D possibly matching TRBD1 (6 bases). Germline CDR1 is PRHDT and CDR2 is FYEKMQ (reference sequence). The CDR3 totals 16 residues. The V end lost 5 bases, the J end lost 8 bases, and 19 bases lay between the germline ends. Here the CDR3 reads CASSLRPGGRDSPLHF. The DNA of the CDR3 is TGTGCCAGCAGCCTCCGGCCGGGGGGCCGGGATTCACCCCTCCACTTT.

This chain joins TRBV27 and TRBJ2-7; TRBD1 agrees at 10 bases. V was pared by 8 bases and J by 6 bases, with 4 bases of the junction left unmatched. Germline V gives CDR1 MNHEY, CDR2 SMNVEV (reference sequence). The CDR3 has 12 amino acids. CDR3 loop: CASRGQGVEQYF. CDR3 in DNA: TGTGCCAGCCGAGGACAGGGGGTCGAGCAGTACTTC.

The J gene is TRBJ2-1, the V gene TRBV7-8; TRBD2 might be the D (6 bases). Trimming took 2 bases from V and 7 from J, leaving 21 bases between them. CDR1 and CDR2 from the germline V gene are SGHVS and FQNEAQ. This CDR3 contains 17 residues. The CDR3 sequence is CASSLRSAVTSVNEQFF. Written as DNA, the CDR3 is TGTGCCAGCAGCTTAAGGTCGGCTGTGACTAGTGTAAATGAGCAGTTCTTC.

The chain couples TRBV19 to TRBJ1-2, with 8 bases matching TRBD1. V lost 6 bases, J lost 4 bases, and 7 bases stayed unmatched. The CDR3 runs 14 residues. Germline assignment: CDR1 LNHDA and CDR2 SQIVND (reference sequence). The CDR3 nucleotides read TGTGCCAGTAGCAACGACAGGGGCCGCTATGGCTACACCTTC. Its translation: CASSNDRGRYGYTF.

This clone was recorded once. The V and J genes are TRBV5-1 and TRBJ1-2; tentative D call: TRBD1 (5 bases). This CDR3 region has 13 residues. Germline V gives CDR1 SGHRS, CDR2 YFSETQ. Trimming left V 0 bases short and J 7 bases short, with 10 bases between. The CDR3 nucleotides are TGCGCCAGCAGCTTGGCGGGGGTTTTTGGCTACACCTTC. Translated, it gives CASSLAGVFGYTF.

The chain has TRBV11-2 and TRBJ2-5; 10 positions agree with TRBD2. Trimming took 5 bases from V and 5 from J; bases not matched to a gene: 8. This CDR3 spans 15 amino acids. The V gene's germline CDR1 is SGHAT and CDR2 FQNNGV. The CDR3 sequence is CASSALAGAGETQYF. CDR3 sequence (DNA): TGTGCCAGCAGCGCCCTAGCGGGAGCAGGGGAGACCCAGTACTTC.

The rearrangement uses TRBV5-1 and TRBJ1-4; a weak D match, TRBD1 (6 bases). V lost 4 bases to trimming and J lost 0 bases, with 13 bases between them. CDR3 length: 16 amino acids. Germline CDR1 and CDR2: SGHRS and YFSETQ. The CDR3 sequence is CASSETRTATNEKLFF. In DNA form, the CDR3 reads TGCGCCAGCAGCGAGACCCGGACAGCAACTAATGAAAAACTGTTTTTT.

This rearrangement joins TRBV19 to TRBJ1-5; 10 nucleotides match TRBD1. The CDR3 sequence is 15 residues long. Germline loops: CDR1 LNHDA, CDR2 SQIVND (reference sequence). V was clipped by 3 bases and J by 6 bases; unmatched bases: 5. CDR3 coding DNA: TGTGCCAGTAGTATTGGACAGGGGGGACGTCAGCCCCAGCATTTT. It is translated as CASSIGQGGRQPQHF.

The chain carries TRBV6-5 and TRBJ2-1; D perhaps matches TRBD1 (5 bases). The V end was cut by 2 bases, the J end by 8 bases, with 10 bases between. From germline, CDR1 is MNHEY and CDR2 SVGAGI. This CDR3 region has 13 residues. The CDR3 bases are TGTGCCAGCAGTTACCCTGTCAGGGATGAGCAGTTCTTC. Translated: CASSYPVRDEQFF.

V usage is TRBV9 and J usage is TRBJ2-1; 9 bases line up with TRBD2. Trimming took 4 bases from V and 6 from J; bases not matched to a gene: 8. CDR1 is SGDLS, CDR2 YYNGEE, per germline. This CDR3 spans 15 amino acids. For the CDR3, the DNA is TGTGCCAGCAGCCCACGACTAGCGGTTCTCAATGAGCAGTTCTTC. This gives the protein CASSPRLAVLNEQFF.

Of note for this clone: At one of its ends the junction is not consistent with the germline gene, which may arise from a read error. The chain carries TRBV7-9 and TRBJ2-7; D possibly corresponds to TRBD2 (7 bases). CDR3 size: 18 residues. Germline CDR1 SEHNR, CDR2 FQNEAQ (reference sequence). The CDR3, as DNA: TGTTCCAGCAGCCCCGAGCGGTCGGGGGGCCTTCACTATTACGAGCAGTACTTC. Translation gives CSSSPERSGGLHYYEQYF.

CDR3 region: CASSFPDSYEQYF. The CDR3, as DNA: TGTGCCAGCAGCTTCCCAGACTCCTACGAGCAGTACTTC. The V call is TRBV5-6, the J call TRBJ2-7, with D hard to call. The germline CDR1 and CDR2 sequences are SGHDT and YYEEEE. V lost 2 bases and J lost 0, with 6 bases in between. The CDR3 runs to 13 residues.

The chain couples TRBV5-1 to TRBJ1-4; TRBD1 aligns across 8 bases. Germline loops: CDR1 SGHRS, CDR2 YFSETQ. The junction had 5 bases not matched to a gene; V was cut back by 4 bases and J by 0 bases. This CDR3 contains 16 residues. This CDR3 is CASSTDRGPTNEKLFF. The CDR3 DNA sequence: TGCGCCAGCAGCACCGACAGGGGACCAACTAATGAAAAACTGTTTTTT.

This clone was picked up one time. This chain joins TRBV4-3 and TRBJ1-1, with D tentatively TRBD1 (6 bases). Deletions cut 0 bases from V and 0 bases from J, with 11 bases between. The CDR3 loop spans 16 amino acids. Germline values: CDR1 LGHNA, CDR2 YSLEER. CDR3 DNA: TGCGCCAGCAGCCAAGAACAGGGTAAGATGAACACTGAAGCTTTCTTT. Amino acids: CASSQEQGKMNTEAFF.

V and J are TRBV7-9 and TRBJ1-4; no clear D gene. Germline assignment: CDR1 SEHNR and CDR2 FQNEAQ (reference sequence). The V gene lost 3 bases and the J gene lost 8 bases, with 10 bases spanning the gap. The CDR3 contains 13 residues. CDR3 coding DNA: TGTGCCAGCAGCTTTACGGGGTTAGAAAAACTGTTTTTT. Protein: CASSFTGLEKLFF.

The chain carries TRBV5-1 and TRBJ2-7; 10 nucleotides line up with TRBD1. CDR1 is SGHRS and CDR2 is YFSETQ in the germline V gene. V dropped 4 bases and J dropped 5; count of bases not matched to a gene: 12. This CDR3 contains 16 residues. The CDR3 protein is CASSRLGTGEINEQYF. DNA for the CDR3: TGCGCCAGCAGCCGGTTGGGGACAGGGGAAATCAACGAGCAGTACTTC.

There are a few counts of this clone. The V call is TRBV28, the J call TRBJ1-5, with 8 bases lining up with TRBD1. This CDR3 region has 16 residues. Looked up from germline, CDR1 is MDHEN and CDR2 is SYDVKM. Trimming took 4 bases from V and 0 from J; bases not matched to a gene: 5. The CDR3 DNA is TGTGCCAGCAGTTCCCAGGGACAGGTTAGCAATCAGCCCCAGCATTTT. Protein: CASSSQGQVSNQPQHF.